This T cell receptor (beta chain) came from a study of shared clonotypes between healthy human individuals (dated by TCRdb to about 2020). Regarding the research as a whole: A couple of women and a few men aged 18 to 49 years were included in the cohort. Leukapheresis yielded between about 0.85 and 9 billion PBMCs per donor. To increase sequencing depth and limit assay-specific biases, different laboratories used diverse techniques to prepare libraries and sequence TCR repertoires. For each donor, three plates each were used for CD4 naive and CD4 memory, two plates were used for CD8 naive, and one plate was used for CD8 memory. Blood TCR repertoires of several healthy adults were deeply sequenced to estimate repertoire size and the extent of clonotype sharing between individuals. Study-wide conclusions, independent of this receptor: When a handful of donors were compared, the shared fraction of clonotypes was about 5.5% for naive CD4, about 4% for naive CD8, roughly 2.3% for memory CD4, and 0.4% for memory CD8. Because the study included only a small number of donors, the genetic and exposure-history diversity represented was limited. Based on pairwise subsampling, the degree of clonotype sharing among donors was expected to be affected by sequencing depth. Even with the large sequencing depth, rarefaction of the sorted-subset datasets indicated that sequencing was incomplete. Higher generation probabilities were observed for clonotypes shared by all four sorted-subset donors than for non-shared clonotypes. Larger estimated clonotype richness was generally found for naive subsets than for memory subsets. Sampling was limited to blood, and TCR repertoires in tissue likely differ from TCR repertoires in blood.

Per the germline V gene (reference sequence), SEHNR is the CDR1 and FQNEAQ is the CDR2. Spanning cysteine to phenylalanine, the CDR3 consists of 13 amino acids. Just the 39-base CDR3 DNA is kept, in frame starting at base 1. Trimming accounts for 6 bases at V and 4 bases at J, while the number of junction bases matched to no gene is 5. As to this clone: Its antigen is currently not known. Base qualities are missing; no much larger clone stands one base away. This same CDR3 is encoded by further DNA sequences in the sample.

TCR CDR3 regions were amplified from genomic DNA by multiplex PCR using the deep immunoSEQ assay. For each cell subset, the extracted genomic DNA was distributed evenly across all wells of several immunoSEQ 96-well plates, and each plate served as one replicate. For sorted subsets, around 0.2 ug genomic DNA, equal to some 30,000 T cell genomes, was loaded into each replicate PCR. Purified libraries were quantified with a Qubit 3.0 fluorometer, sized on a Bioanalyzer 2100, and re-quantified with the KAPA Library Quantification kit. Every immunoSEQ 96-well plate was sequenced on a separate single-read 150-cycle Illumina NextSeq 550 flow cell. The paper's processing steps were these. Because the immunoSEQ output held only junctional sequences and lacked quality scores, the filtering could not match the filtering applied to full-length reads. Sequences were annotated with PyIR, a Python wrapper for IgBLAST v1.9, and V/J genes and CDR3 were assigned using IMGT germline references. Reads with weak V/J assignments (E-value above 1e-6), missing CDR3, stop codons, out-of-frame junctions, or ambiguous translated residues were removed. A V3J clonotype was defined by an identical inferred V gene, J gene, and CDR3 amino acid sequence. The percentage overlap between two repertoires was calculated by dividing the number of shared unique clonotypes by the size of the smaller repertoire. Repertoire richness was assessed with RTK rarefaction, the Chao1 estimator, and Recon v2.1 estimates of unobserved clonotypes. For all TCRbeta clonotypes obtained by the gDNA method from several donors, generation probabilities were computed with OLGA. Here the immuneACCESS table is served through TCRdb, limited to in-frame sequences with V and J called. Missing clones are a known gap in these copies; in checked studies unresolved V genes cover under half, and the rest lacks a known reason. V and J calls and clone size are as listed in that table; D and trimming were resolved from the DNA. This sample lists roughly 2.4 million clones; approximately 96% were detected once. The top ten constitute roughly 0.13% of the sample.

Healthy HIV-negative adults with no recently reported acute infections or vaccinations were included as donors. All donors were Caucasian adults living in Nashville, Tennessee, USA. Magnetic negative selection was used to enrich CD4+ T cells, after which naive cells were positively selected on CD45RA and the negative fraction became the memory subset. Blood was obtained by leukapheresis, after which PBMCs were separated by Ficoll-Histopaque density gradient centrifugation and cryopreserved in liquid nitrogen vapor phase. Purity and quantity of every magnetically sorted T cell population were checked by analytical flow cytometry. Genomic DNA was isolated from each sorted fraction and quantified by UV absorbance on a Nanodrop 2000c.

The origin of this receptor is a man aged 18 to 30 in good health. This sequence uses TRBV7-9 and TRBJ1-2; 7 of the junction bases match TRBD1. Sequencing was carried out using naive CD4+ T cells sorted from blood. Taken with the paper, the label for cell subset or site translates to: CD45RA+ positively selected. The CDR3 has the sequence CASSSRDSYGYTF. Read as DNA, the sequence is TGTGCCAGCAGTTCCCGGGACAGCTATGGCTACACCTTC.